The clone carrying this T cell receptor beta chain was observed a few times. Its specificity is not known. Germline loops: CDR1 SNHLY, CDR2 FYNNEI. The V gene lost 2 bases and the J gene lost 1 base, with 9 bases spanning the gap. The CDR3 has 14 amino acids. This sample stems from a study of cytomegalovirus exposure and HLA in healthy donors. Study-level points and caveats: The authors enumerated 164 TCR beta chains as linked to cytomegalovirus. In a later analysis, a genetic analysis reported fewer productive-TCR N-insertions in an Asian-associated ancestry cluster than the cohort average. Most TCRs appeared rarely, but some public TCRs recurred in many donors.

Vbeta (60) and Jbeta (13) primers were used in the PCR. Sequenced by immunoSEQ multiplex PCR; TCRdb stores in-frame clones only, minus some. The sample lists approximately 200,000 clones; roughly 78% were seen once. V gene TRBV2 combines with J gene TRBJ2-7; D possibly corresponds to TRBD1 (5 bases). The source is a girl aged 10 to 17 in good health and CMV-seropositive. The sample was PBMCs. The CDR3 DNA is TGTGCCAGCAGTGAATATGCAGGGTCCTACGAGCAGTACTTC. It yields the protein CASSEYAGSYEQYF.